The 15 T cell receptor beta chains below all came from one sample that was sequenced in a study of blood T cell repertoires in COVID-19. Some clones are missing from TCRdb's copy, which holds only in-frame ones; the method was immunoSEQ multiplex PCR. The table includes under 300,000 clones, around 90% detected once. Sequencing used PBMCs or T cells enriched from blood (not recorded which). The receptors originated from a woman between 25 and 40 years old with acute COVID-19.

The gene calls are TRBV7-9 and TRBJ2-7; TRBD1 might be the D (6 bases). The CDR3 length is 14 residues. The germline V gene encodes CDR1 SEHNR and CDR2 FQNEAQ (reference sequence). Trimming pared 5 bases from V and 0 bases from J, leaving 11 bases between. CDR3 sequence reads: CASSRGQSSYEQYF. The CDR3 DNA sequence: TGTGCCAGCAGCCGAGGACAGTCCTCCTACGAGCAGTACTTC. Combining the CDR3 with reference TRBV7-9 and TRBJ2-7 gives the whole variable domain DTGVSQNPRHKITKRGQNVTFRCDPISEHNRLYWYRQTLGQGPEFLTYFQNEAQLEKSRLLSDRFSAERPKGSFSTLEIQRTEQGDSAMYLCASSRGQSSYEQYFGPGTRLTVT.

V is TRBV28 and J is TRBJ2-7, with 8 bases that match TRBD2. The CDR3 contains 13 residues. The J segment lost 1 base and the V segment lost 8 bases, leaving 4 bases of the junction unmatched. Germline V gene lookup returns CDR1 MDHEN and CDR2 SYDVKM. In DNA, the CDR3 is TGTGCCAGCGGGCTAGCGGGTTCCTACGAGCAGTACTTC. Encoded protein: CASGLAGSYEQYF.

V is TRBV27 and J is TRBJ1-3; D is undetermined. Germline V CDR1 and CDR2: MNHEY, SMNVEV (reference sequence). V lost 5 bases and J 0 bases, leaving 5 bases between the germline ends. The CDR3 is 13 amino acids. The CDR3 bases are TGTGCCAGCAGTCGGTCCTCTGGAAACACCATATATTTT. This encodes CASSRSSGNTIYF.

This clone turned up a few times. The rearrangement links TRBV21-1 to TRBJ1-1; the table's D gene call, TRBD1, was not cross checked with the DNA. TRBV21-1 is described as a pseudogene. This CDR3 has 13 residues. The CDR3 spells CASIRQGHTEAFF. The CDR3 coding sequence is TGTGCCAGCATCCGACAGGGACACACTGAAGCTTTCTTT.

The chain carries TRBV5-1 and TRBJ1-1; 8 nucleotides line up with TRBD1. J lost 1 base, V lost 5 bases, and 13 bases had no gene match. Per germline, CDR1 SGHRS and CDR2 YFSETQ. The CDR3 spans 17 residues. The CDR3 nucleotides read TGCGCCAGCAGTTATGGGACAGGAGACTATTCGAACACTGAAGCTTTCTTT. As protein: CASSYGTGDYSNTEAFF.

The chain combines TRBV9 with TRBJ2-7, with 7 bases that match TRBD1. The CDR3 sequence is 15 residues long. Germline CDR1 reads SGDLS; CDR2 reads YYNGEE. With V trimmed by 3 bases and J by 5 bases, 11 bases remained unmatched. CDR3 nucleotides: TGTGCCAGCAGCGCTGCTCAGACAGGGATCCACGAGCAGTACTTC. It codes for CASSAAQTGIHEQYF.

The chain joins TRBV29-1 to TRBJ1-1; possible D gene TRBD1, 5 bases. V was trimmed by 4 bases and J by 0 bases, leaving 12 bases between them. The germline V gene encodes CDR1 SQVTM and CDR2 ANQGSEA. The CDR3 consists of 14 residues. CDR3 nucleotide sequence: TGCAGCGTTGGGGTTGGGGGGATGAACACTGAAGCTTTCTTT. Translated: CSVGVGGMNTEAFF.

V usage is TRBV6-2 or TRBV6-3 and J usage is TRBJ2-3, with a tentative D call TRBD2 (6 bases). Germline CDR1 is MNHEY and CDR2 is SVGEGT. The CDR3 is 15 amino acids. Trimming removed 0 bases at V and 0 bases at J, with 7 bases between. CDR3 residues: CASSYSSGSTDTQYF. CDR3 sequence (DNA): TGTGCCAGCAGTTACTCGAGCGGGAGCACAGATACGCAGTATTTT.

The V and J genes are TRBV3-1 (or the pseudogene TRBV3-2) and TRBJ2-1, with 11 nucleotides matching TRBD2. This CDR3 contains 16 residues. CDR1 and CDR2 (germline): LGHDT, YNNKEL (reference sequence). V was clipped by 0 bases and J by 5 bases; unmatched bases: 3. The CDR3 nucleotides are TGTGCCAGCAGCCAAGAGGCTAGCGGGAGGAACAATGAGCAGTTCTTC. Translated, it gives CASSQEASGRNNEQFF.

The rearrangement joins TRBV7-9 to TRBJ2-2; D is uncertain. CDR1 SEHNR and CDR2 FQNEAQ come from the germline V gene (reference sequence). The V and J ends lost 2 bases and 4 bases respectively, with 14 bases between them. The CDR3 consists of 16 residues. The CDR3 DNA reads TGTGCCAGCAGCTTACCCTCCCGCAGAGGCACCGGGGAGCTGTTTTTT. Residues: CASSLPSRRGTGELFF.

This clone was seen only a few times. This chain links TRBV11-2 with TRBJ2-7; TRBD1 agrees at 8 bases. V lost 6 bases and J lost 6; bases outside the gene matches: 10. The CDR3 has 14 residues. In germline, CDR1 is SGHAT, CDR2 FQNNGV. For the CDR3, the DNA is TGTGCCAGCAGTTCGGACAGGGTCCTCCGCGAGCAGTACTTC. It encodes CASSSDRVLREQYF.

The DNA for the CDR3 is TGTGCCAGCCGGTACAGGGTCTACAATGAGCAGTTCTTC. It codes for CASRYRVYNEQFF. The rearrangement uses TRBV2 and TRBJ2-1; weak D call: TRBD1 (6 bases). The CDR3 spans 13 residues. V gave up 8 bases and J gave up 3 bases, with 11 bases separating them. Germline values: CDR1 SNHLY, CDR2 FYNNEI.

The chain employs TRBV5-1 and TRBJ2-2; D unclear. Looked up from germline, CDR1 is SGHRS and CDR2 is YFSETQ. Trimming cost V 5 bases and J 0 bases, with 11 bases left between them. The CDR3 sequence is 15 residues long. CDR3 bases: TGCGCCAGCAGAGTTGGGCAGACGAACACCGGGGAGCTGTTTTTT. It codes for CASRVGQTNTGELFF.

The chain couples TRBV4-1 to TRBJ1-3; D is uncertain. Germline values: CDR1 MGHRA, CDR2 YSYEKL. The CDR3 spans 17 residues. Between the trimmed V and J ends, which lost 0 bases and 4 bases, there was a span of 16 bases. CDR3 bases: TGCGCCAGCAGCCAAGATGAGGTCCACCTCTGGGGAAACACCATATATTTT. This gives the protein CASSQDEVHLWGNTIYF.

The chain employs TRBV5-1 and TRBJ1-4; D gene uncertain. Germline CDR1 SGHRS, CDR2 YFSETQ. This CDR3 comprises 15 residues. Deletions cut 1 base from V and 4 bases from J, with 11 bases between. CDR3 sequence reads: CASSLSGLINEKLFF. CDR3 DNA: TGCGCCAGCAGCTTGTCAGGACTGATTAATGAAAAACTGTTTTTT.